A single sample gave rise to the 9 T cell receptor beta chains below, sequenced in a study of blood T cells in healthy people across ages. Using a J-beta primer mix together with a sample-barcoded 5' primer, a second PCR was run for about 7 to 12 cycles. TCRdb ran MiXCR on the 5' RACE reads and lists one entry per CDR3 protein. The data hold about 1.8 million distinct CDR3 sequences, with about 50% observed a single time. Material: blood. Source of these receptors: a woman aged 40 to 49 in good health.

The chain carries TRBV6-1 and TRBJ2-7; D call uncertain. This CDR3 is built from 14 residues. Trimming left V 4 bases short and J 2 bases short, with 12 bases between. Germline assignment: CDR1 MNHNS and CDR2 SASEGT. The CDR3 DNA sequence: TGTGCCAGCAGTGGAAACTCGTTAGCCTACGAGCAGTACTTC. This encodes CASSGNSLAYEQYF.

The V and J genes are TRBV7-2 and TRBJ2-5, with 14 nucleotides matching TRBD2. The CDR3 length is 17 residues. With 4 bases clipped from V and 4 bases from J, the junction kept 8 bases outside the gene matches. CDR1 is SGHTA and CDR2 is FQGNSA in the germline V gene. The CDR3 region has the DNA TGTGCCAGCAGCTCCTTTCCGGGACTAGCGGGGGTAGAGACCCAGTACTTC. Translating it yields CASSSFPGLAGVETQYF.

This chain's CDR3 is CSARLAGAVYEQYF. CDR3 in DNA: TGCAGTGCTAGGCTGGCAGGGGCTGTGTACGAGCAGTACTTC. The chain recombines TRBV20-1 with TRBJ2-7; tentative D call: TRBD1 (6 bases). Germline V lookup: CDR1 DFQATT, CDR2 SNEGSKA (reference sequence). The CDR3 loop spans 14 amino acids. Trimming stripped 3 bases from V and 4 bases from J, with 16 bases between.

On this clonotype: Compared with germline, one end of the junction differs, possibly owing to a read error. The chain joins TRBV5-1 to TRBJ2-1; 16 bases align to TRBD2. CDR1 SGHRS and CDR2 YFSETQ come from the germline V gene. The CDR3 extends over 18 amino acids. The CDR3 sequence: CASSPGLAGGRRYNEQFF. DNA for the CDR3: TGCGCCAGCAGCCCGGGACTAGCGGGGGGGAGACGATACAATGAACAGTTCTTC.

This clonotype has only a few counts. This chain joins TRBV6-5 and TRBJ2-7; no reliable D call. V was shortened by 6 bases and J by 0 bases, with 12 bases between the two germline ends. From germline, CDR1 is MNHEY and CDR2 SVGAGI. This CDR3 comprises 14 residues. CDR3 region: CASRLQESSYEQYF. CDR3 nucleotide sequence: TGTGCCAGCAGGTTGCAGGAGAGCTCCTACGAGCAGTACTTC.

This clonotype has more than one count but fewer than ten. The V call is TRBV24-1, the J call TRBJ2-3; D gene uncertain. The V and J ends lost 8 bases and 0 bases respectively, with 8 bases between them. This CDR3 is 13 amino acids long. The V gene's germline CDR1 is KGHDR and CDR2 SFDVKD. DNA for the CDR3: TGTGCCACCACCACGACTAGCACAGATACGCAGTATTTT. Translated: CATTTTSTDTQYF.

The chain uses TRBV27 and TRBJ2-3, with TRBD2 matching over 14 bases. The CDR3 has 17 amino acids. Germline values: CDR1 MNHEY, CDR2 SMNVEV (reference sequence). With V trimmed by 6 bases and J by 4 bases, 9 bases remained unmatched. CDR3 in DNA: TGTGCCAGCAGGATGAGACTAGCGGGGGGGAGGGCAGATACGCAGTATTTT. This encodes CASRMRLAGGRADTQYF.

The table lists this clonotype with a count of one. The genes are TRBV7-9 and TRBJ1-2, with D perhaps matching TRBD1 (6 bases). CDR3 length: 14 amino acids. Germline V gene data show CDR1 as SEHNR and CDR2 as FQNEAQ (reference sequence). The ends were cut back, 5 bases at V and 4 bases at J, with 14 bases in the middle. This CDR3 reads CASSHPGVSYGYTF. The CDR3 DNA reads as TGTGCCAGCAGCCATCCAGGGGTCTCCTATGGCTACACCTTC.

This sequence joins TRBV28 and TRBJ1-5, with 7 bases fitting TRBD1. The germline CDR1 and CDR2 sequences are MDHEN and SYDVKM. The V gene end was trimmed by 6 bases and the J gene end by 6 bases; junction bases not matched to a gene: 11. The length of the CDR3 is 15 residues. The CDR3 protein is CASSQQGGDVQPQHF. CDR3 DNA: TGTGCCAGCAGCCAGCAGGGGGGTGATGTTCAGCCCCAGCATTTT. Drawing the rest from reference TRBV28 and TRBJ1-5, the complete variable domain is DVKVTQSSRYLVKRTGEKVFLECVQDMDHENMFWYRQDPGLGLRLIYFSYDVKMKEKGDIPEGYSVSREKKERFSLILESASTNQTSMYLCASSQQGGDVQPQHFGDGTRLSIL.